The 18 T cell receptor beta chains presented below share a single source sample, sequenced in a study of T-cell memory formation after mild COVID-19. TCRdb analysed the 5' RACE reads with MiXCR anew, one entry per CDR3 protein. The sample yields some 450,000 distinct CDR3 sequences, about a sixth seen once. The sequencing sample was made of PBMCs or a T cell subset sorted from them (not recorded which). These receptors originate from a young man who had mild COVID-19 (a few samples of this study predate the infection). Cell type and time point are not known.

This clonotype was seen only a few times. The J gene is TRBJ1-2, the V gene TRBV6-6; TRBD1 matches 7 bases. The CDR3 has 14 amino acids. The V and J ends lost 6 bases and 3 bases, in that order; junction bases with no gene match: 7. The V gene's germline CDR1 is MNHNY and CDR2 SVGAGI (reference sequence). In DNA, the CDR3 is TGTGCCAGCAGGCAGGACAGGACTTACTATGGCTACACCTTC. It yields the protein CASRQDRTYYGYTF.

This clonotype came up a few times. V usage is TRBV11-2 and J usage is TRBJ2-3, with TRBD2 as a possible D gene (5 bases). This CDR3 region has 17 residues. The germline V gene encodes CDR1 SGHAT and CDR2 FQNNGV. V shed 2 bases and J shed 1 base, with 16 bases lying between them. CDR3 in DNA: TGTGCCAGCAGCTTACTTTATCAGCGGCGGGGCACAGATACGCAGTATTTT. It translates to CASSLLYQRRGTDTQYF.

This clonotype showed up just a few times. This chain connects TRBV12-3 or TRBV12-4 to TRBJ2-3, with TRBD1 identical over 11 bases. Trimming removed 6 bases from V and 6 bases from J; junction bases left unmatched: 17. This CDR3 region has 18 residues. DNA for the CDR3: TGTGCCAGCAGGGGAGGACAGGGGGCAAGGGTGATTGCGGATACGCAGTATTTT. This encodes CASRGGQGARVIADTQYF.

V is TRBV29-1 and J is TRBJ1-2; D uncertain. Trimming left V 5 bases short and J 2 bases short, with 12 bases between. Germline-derived CDR1 and CDR2 are SQVTM and ANQGSEA. CDR3 size: 13 residues. The CDR3: CSVPSQMNYGYTF. CDR3 coding DNA: TGCAGCGTTCCATCACAGATGAACTATGGCTACACCTTC.

The genes are TRBV7-3 and TRBJ2-1, with D unresolved. This CDR3 has 14 residues. The germline V gene has CDR1 SGHTA and CDR2 FQGTGA. Trimming removed 4 bases from V and 3 bases from J, with 10 bases in between. Here the CDR3 DNA reads TGTGCCAGCAGCTCGACCGAGTACTACAATGAGCAGTTCTTC. It encodes CASSSTEYYNEQFF. The variable domain in full, with the rest retrieved from reference TRBV7-3 and TRBJ2-1, is GAGVSQTPSNKVTEKGKYVELRCDPISGHTALYWYRQSLGQGPEFLIYFQGTGAADDSGLPNDRFFAVRPEGSVSTLKIQRTERGDSAVYLCASSSTEYYNEQFFGPGTRLTVL.

The sample holds a few counts of this clonotype. The V gene is TRBV7-9, the J gene TRBJ2-7, with TRBD1 matching 9 bases. Per germline, CDR1 SEHNR and CDR2 FQNEAQ (reference sequence). The trim removed 5 bases at V and 6 bases at J, leaving 5 bases unmatched. This CDR3 has 13 amino acids. The CDR3: CASSLGTGPEQYV. The CDR3 DNA follows: TGTGCCAGCAGCCTAGGGACAGGGCCCGAGCAGTACGTC.

This chain connects TRBV30 to TRBJ2-5; D is undetermined. Trimming pared 0 bases from V and 0 bases from J, leaving 8 bases between. This CDR3 has 14 amino acids. CDR1 GTSNPN and CDR2 SVGIG come from the germline V gene (reference sequence). The CDR3 sequence: CAWSVSEYQETQYF. The CDR3 DNA is TGTGCCTGGAGTGTATCCGAGTACCAAGAGACCCAGTACTTC.

CDR3 loop: CASSFPIRGTEAFF. CDR3 coding DNA: TGTGCCAGCAGTTTCCCTATTAGGGGCACTGAAGCTTTCTTT. This chain connects TRBV28 to TRBJ1-1; D is perhaps TRBD1 (5 bases). Per germline, CDR1 MDHEN and CDR2 SYDVKM. The CDR3 has 14 amino acids. V was shortened by 3 bases and J by 4 bases, with 12 bases between the two germline ends. Using reference TRBV28 and TRBJ1-1 for the parts outside the CDR3, the full variable domain is DVKVTQSSRYLVKRTGEKVFLECVQDMDHENMFWYRQDPGLGLRLIYFSYDVKMKEKGDIPEGYSVSREKKERFSLILESASTNQTSMYLCASSFPIRGTEAFFGQGTRLTVV.

This chain links TRBV29-1 with TRBJ1-1, with D possibly being TRBD1 (6 bases). This CDR3 region has 12 residues. Germline assignment: CDR1 SQVTM and CDR2 ANQGSEA. The germline V and J ends were trimmed by 6 bases and 7 bases, with 15 bases remaining between them. CDR3 sequence (DNA): TGCAGCGTCCCCGGCGGGGGCGGTGAAGCTTTCTTT. It yields the protein CSVPGGGGEAFF. The whole variable domain, remainder taken from reference TRBV29-1 and TRBJ1-1, is SAVISQKPSRDICQRGTSLTIQCQVDSQVTMMFWYRQQPGQSLTLIATANQGSEATYESGFVIDKFPISRPNLTFSTLTVSNMSPEDSSIYLCSVPGGGGEAFFGQGTRLTVV.

The chain joins TRBV5-1 to TRBJ2-1; TRBD2 aligns across 11 bases. The V gene's germline CDR1 is SGHRS and CDR2 YFSETQ. The CDR3 is made up of 15 amino acids. After removal of 4 bases from V and 14 bases from J, the junction contained 14 bases not matched to a gene. CDR3 in DNA: TGCGCCAGCAGCCCCTCGACTAGCGGGGTCGGGAGGAAGTTCTTC. It encodes CASSPSTSGVGRKFF.

This clonotype was seen many times. The rearrangement links TRBV7-9 to TRBJ2-1; no definite D call. The CDR3 consists of 14 residues. Germline lookup yields CDR1 SEHNR and CDR2 FQNEAQ (reference sequence). Trimming took off 2 bases at V and 1 base at J, with 6 bases between the two ends. The CDR3 DNA reads TGTGCCAGCAGCTTAACTGAGTCCTACAATGAGCAGTTCTTC. Translation: CASSLTESYNEQFF.

This clonotype was recorded a few times. The chain employs TRBV7-9 and TRBJ1-4; D is undetermined. This CDR3 spans 17 amino acids. Looked up from germline, CDR1 is SEHNR and CDR2 is FQNEAQ (reference sequence). Deletions cut 6 bases from V and 8 bases from J, with 25 bases between. The CDR3 DNA reads as TGTGCCAGCAGTACTACCTGGGGTGACGCCGAGGGAGAAAAACTGTTTTTT. Translating gives CASSTTWGDAEGEKLFF.

The chain recombines TRBV12-5 with TRBJ2-2; TRBD2 is a possible D gene (5 bases). The V end lost 4 bases, the J end lost 3 bases, and 9 bases lay between the germline ends. The germline V gene encodes CDR1 LGHNT and CDR2 FRNRAP. The CDR3 is 14 amino acids. The CDR3 DNA sequence: TGTGCTAGTGGTTCCAGCGGAGACACCGGGGAGCTGTTTTTT. Translating it yields CASGSSGDTGELFF. Combining the CDR3 with reference TRBV12-5 and TRBJ2-2 gives the whole variable domain DARVTQTPRHKVTEMGQEVTMRCQPILGHNTVFWYRQTMMQGLELLAYFRNRAPLDDSGMPKDRFSAEMPDATLATLKIQPSEPRDSAVYFCASGSSGDTGELFFGEGSRLTVL.

The chain has TRBV24-1 and TRBJ2-5; D not certain. Deletions cut 3 bases from V and 4 bases from J, with 11 bases between. The CDR3 spans 14 residues. Germline lookup yields CDR1 KGHDR and CDR2 SFDVKD. The CDR3 bases are TGTGCCACCAGTGATAGCTTGACTCGAGAGACCCAGTACTTC. Translation: CATSDSLTRETQYF.

The chain has TRBV6-5 and TRBJ1-1; TRBD1 matches 11 bases. Germline V gives CDR1 MNHEY, CDR2 SVGAGI. The junction had 7 bases not matched to a gene; V was cut back by 3 bases and J by 4 bases. CDR3 size: 16 residues. CDR3 in amino acids: CASSYGTGGLSTEAFF. CDR3 bases: TGTGCCAGCAGTTATGGGACAGGGGGTTTGAGCACTGAAGCTTTCTTT.

This clonotype was found many times. The chain uses TRBV7-2 and TRBJ2-1, with D perhaps TRBD1 or TRBD2 (5 bases each). The CDR3 sequence is 15 residues long. From germline, CDR1 is SGHTA and CDR2 FQGNSA. The V gene lost 2 bases and the J gene lost 0 bases, with 8 bases spanning the gap. CDR3 sequence: CASSLTGLSYNEQFF. The CDR3, as DNA: TGTGCCAGCAGCTTAACAGGACTCTCCTACAATGAGCAGTTCTTC.

This clonotype was observed a handful of times. This rearrangement joins TRBV6-5 to TRBJ1-2, with a tentative D call TRBD1 (5 bases). CDR3 size: 13 residues. Germline CDR1 reads MNHEY; CDR2 reads SVGAGI. Trimming took 7 bases from V and 3 from J, leaving 12 bases between them. CDR3 coding DNA: TGTGCCAGCACCCGGGGGGTATACTATGGCTACACCTTC. This sequence encodes CASTRGVYYGYTF.

This chain uses TRBV4-3 with TRBJ2-1; 12 positions agree with TRBD2. Trimming took 0 bases from V and 6 from J; bases not matched to a gene: 3. The V gene's germline CDR1 is LGHNA and CDR2 YSLEER. This CDR3 has 16 residues. This chain's CDR3 is CASSQDGLAGSNEQFF. For the CDR3, the DNA is TGCGCCAGCAGCCAAGATGGACTAGCGGGGAGCAATGAGCAGTTCTTC.